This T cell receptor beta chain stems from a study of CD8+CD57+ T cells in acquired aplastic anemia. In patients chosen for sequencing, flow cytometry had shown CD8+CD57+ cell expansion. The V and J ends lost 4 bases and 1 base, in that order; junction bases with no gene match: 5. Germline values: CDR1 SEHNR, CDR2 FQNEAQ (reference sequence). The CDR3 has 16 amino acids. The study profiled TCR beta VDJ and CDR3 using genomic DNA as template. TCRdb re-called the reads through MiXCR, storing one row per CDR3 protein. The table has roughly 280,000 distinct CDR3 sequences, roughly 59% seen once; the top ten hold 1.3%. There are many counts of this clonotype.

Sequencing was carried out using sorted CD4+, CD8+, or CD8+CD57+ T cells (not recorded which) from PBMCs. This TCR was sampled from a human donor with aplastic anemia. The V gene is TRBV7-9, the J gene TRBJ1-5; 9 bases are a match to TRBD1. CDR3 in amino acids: CASSSGQGVSNQPQHF. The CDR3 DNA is TGTGCCAGCAGCTCGGGACAGGGTGTGAGCAATCAGCCCCAGCATTTT.